This TCR beta chain was sequenced for a study of regulatory T cells in long-lasting Graves disease. CDR1 SEHNR and CDR2 FQNEAQ come from the germline V gene (reference sequence). V lost 3 bases, J lost 7 bases, and 6 bases stayed unmatched. There are 14 residues in the CDR3. Time point reported: newly diagnosed GD, antithyroid drugs for less than 3 months. Extracted PBMC RNA gave rise to the TCR library. This clonotype was picked up many times. Arm-PCR of CDR3 regions with iRepertoire HTBI primers generated TCR beta libraries. TCRdb independently ran MiXCR on the multiplex PCR reads; one entry per CDR3 protein. The sample lists some 500,000 distinct CDR3 sequences; roughly 14% were seen once. This same sample was also part of a study on T cells in Graves' hyperthyroidism and ophthalmopathy. As that report states: Graves' hyperthyroidism was deemed stable given no ophthalmopathy progression within 18 months.

The chain has TRBV7-9 and TRBJ2-4; 7 nucleotides line up with TRBD1. This clonotype was obtained from a man aged 25 to 40 with Graves disease. The source was peripheral blood mononuclear cells (PBMCs), collected at new diagnosis, from a patient treated with antithyroid drugs. In DNA, the CDR3 is TGTGCCAGCAGCTTTAACCAGGGACAGAACATTCAGTACTTC. Encoded protein: CASSFNQGQNIQYF. The variable domain in full, completed from reference TRBV7-9 and TRBJ2-4, reads DTGVSQNPRHKITKRGQNVTFRCDPISEHNRLYWYRQTLGQGPEFLTYFQNEAQLEKSRLLSDRFSAERPKGSFSTLEIQRTEQGDSAMYLCASSFNQGQNIQYFGAGTRLSVL.